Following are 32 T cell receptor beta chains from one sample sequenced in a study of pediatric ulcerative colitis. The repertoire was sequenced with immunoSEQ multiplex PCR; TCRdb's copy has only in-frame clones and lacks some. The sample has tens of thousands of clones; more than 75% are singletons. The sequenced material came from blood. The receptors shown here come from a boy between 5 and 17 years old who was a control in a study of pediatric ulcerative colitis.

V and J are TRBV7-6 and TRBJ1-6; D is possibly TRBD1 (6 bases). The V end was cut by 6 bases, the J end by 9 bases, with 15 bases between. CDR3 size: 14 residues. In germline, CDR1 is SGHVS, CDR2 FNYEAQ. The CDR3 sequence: CASSEGGRGSPLHF. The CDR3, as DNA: TGTGCCAGCAGTGAGGGGGGGAGGGGTTCACCCCTCCACTTT.

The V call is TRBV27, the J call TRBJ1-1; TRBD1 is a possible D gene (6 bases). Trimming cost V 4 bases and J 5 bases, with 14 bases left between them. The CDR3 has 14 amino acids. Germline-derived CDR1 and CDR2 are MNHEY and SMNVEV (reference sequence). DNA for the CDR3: TGTGCCAGCAGTTGGGGGGGCGGTGGGACTGAAGCTTTCTTT. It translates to CASSWGGGGTEAFF.

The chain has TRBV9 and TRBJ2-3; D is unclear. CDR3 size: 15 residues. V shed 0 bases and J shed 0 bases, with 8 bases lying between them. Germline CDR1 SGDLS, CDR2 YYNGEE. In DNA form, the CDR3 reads TGTGCCAGCAGCGTAGGGTCCCGGAGCACAGATACGCAGTATTTT. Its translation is CASSVGSRSTDTQYF.

CDR3 protein: CASSFPSAGEQFF. Here the CDR3 DNA reads TGTGCCAGCAGTTTTCCTAGCGCGGGTGAGCAGTTCTTC. V gene TRBV27 combines with J gene TRBJ2-1, with a tentative D call TRBD2 (6 bases). The CDR3 spans 13 residues. V shed 3 bases and J shed 9 bases, with 12 bases lying between them. Germline loops: CDR1 MNHEY, CDR2 SMNVEV (reference sequence).

The DNA for the CDR3 is TGTGCCAGCAGTTTTACGCAGCTGAACACTGAAGCTTTCTTT. As protein: CASSFTQLNTEAFF. The rearrangement uses TRBV28 and TRBJ1-1; D is ambiguous. The V gene's germline CDR1 is MDHEN and CDR2 SYDVKM. CDR3 length equals 14 residues. With 3 bases removed from V and 0 bases from J, the gap between germline ends came to 8 bases.

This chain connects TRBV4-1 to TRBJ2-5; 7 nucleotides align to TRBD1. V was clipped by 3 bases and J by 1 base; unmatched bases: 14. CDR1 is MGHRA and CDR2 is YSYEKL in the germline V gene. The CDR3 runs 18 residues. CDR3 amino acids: CASSQEKYGTESQETQYF. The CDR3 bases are TGCGCCAGCAGCCAGGAAAAATATGGGACAGAGTCCCAAGAGACCCAGTACTTC.

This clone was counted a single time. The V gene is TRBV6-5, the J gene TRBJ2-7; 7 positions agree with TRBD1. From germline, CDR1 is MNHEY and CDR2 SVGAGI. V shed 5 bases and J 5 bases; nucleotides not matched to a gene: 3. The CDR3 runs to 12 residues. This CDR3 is CASSKQGNEQYF. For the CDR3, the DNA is TGTGCCAGCAGTAAACAGGGGAACGAGCAGTACTTC.

The CDR3 loop reads CASSEKWTEAFF. The CDR3 DNA reads TGTGCCAGCAGTGAAAAGTGGACTGAAGCTTTCTTT. The chain couples TRBV6-1 to TRBJ1-1; D is undetermined. The germline V gene has CDR1 MNHNS and CDR2 SASEGT. V shed 2 bases and J shed 5 bases, with 6 bases lying between them. The CDR3 covers 12 residues.

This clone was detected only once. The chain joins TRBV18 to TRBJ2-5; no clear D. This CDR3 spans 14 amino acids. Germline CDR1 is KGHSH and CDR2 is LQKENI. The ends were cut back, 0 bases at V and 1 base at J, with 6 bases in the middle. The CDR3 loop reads CASSPPGAQETQYF. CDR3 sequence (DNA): TGTGCCAGCTCACCACCGGGCGCCCAAGAGACCCAGTACTTC.

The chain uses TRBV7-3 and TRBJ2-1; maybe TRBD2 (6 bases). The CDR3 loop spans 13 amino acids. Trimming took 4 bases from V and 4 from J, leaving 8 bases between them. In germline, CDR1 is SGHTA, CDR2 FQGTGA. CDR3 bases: TGTGCCAGCAGCTCCAGCGGGTACAATGAGCAGTTCTTC. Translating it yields CASSSSGYNEQFF.

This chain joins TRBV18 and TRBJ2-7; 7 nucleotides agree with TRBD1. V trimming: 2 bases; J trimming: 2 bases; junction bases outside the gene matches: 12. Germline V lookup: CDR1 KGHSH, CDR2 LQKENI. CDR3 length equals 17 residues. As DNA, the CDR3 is TGTGCCAGCTCACCATACCTTGGGACAGAATTAGCCTACGAGCAGTACTTC. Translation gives CASSPYLGTELAYEQYF.

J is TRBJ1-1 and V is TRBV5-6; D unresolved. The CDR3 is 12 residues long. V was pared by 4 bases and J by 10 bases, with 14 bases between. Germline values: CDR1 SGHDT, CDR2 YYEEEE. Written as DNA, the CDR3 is TGTGCCAGCAGCAGAGGACGCGGAGGAGCTTTCTTT. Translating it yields CASSRGRGGAFF.

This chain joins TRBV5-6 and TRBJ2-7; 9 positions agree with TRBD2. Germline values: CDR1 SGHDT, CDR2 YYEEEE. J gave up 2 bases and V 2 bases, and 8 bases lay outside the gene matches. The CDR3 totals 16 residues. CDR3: CASSFLSGGDPYEQYF. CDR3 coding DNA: TGTGCCAGCAGCTTTCTTAGCGGGGGCGACCCCTACGAGCAGTACTTC.

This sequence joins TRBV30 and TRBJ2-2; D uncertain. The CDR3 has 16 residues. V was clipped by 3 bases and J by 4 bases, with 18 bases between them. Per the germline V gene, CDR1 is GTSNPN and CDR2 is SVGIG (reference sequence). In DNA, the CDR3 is TGTGCCTGGAGCCGAAACCCTGGACGGCCCACCGGGGAGCTGTTTTTT. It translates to CAWSRNPGRPTGELFF.

Here the CDR3 reads CASTPLIGRSNEQFF. The CDR3, as DNA: TGTGCCAGCACCCCGCTTATAGGACGTAGCAATGAGCAGTTCTTC. V usage is TRBV11-2 and J usage is TRBJ2-1; D is undetermined. The CDR3 sequence is 15 residues long. Germline V CDR1 and CDR2: SGHAT, FQNNGV. V was cut by 7 bases and J by 6 bases, with 19 bases left in between.

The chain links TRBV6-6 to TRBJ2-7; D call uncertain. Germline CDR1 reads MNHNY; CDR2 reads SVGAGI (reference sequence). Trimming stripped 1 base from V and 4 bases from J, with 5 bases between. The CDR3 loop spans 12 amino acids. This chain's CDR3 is CASSYFGYEQYF. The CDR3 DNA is TGTGCCAGCAGTTACTTTGGGTACGAGCAGTACTTC.

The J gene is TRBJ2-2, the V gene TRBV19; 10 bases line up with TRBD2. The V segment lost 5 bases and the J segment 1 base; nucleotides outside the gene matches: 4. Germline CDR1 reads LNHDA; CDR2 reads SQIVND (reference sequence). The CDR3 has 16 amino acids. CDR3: CASSVSSGGNTGELFF. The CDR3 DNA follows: TGTGCCAGTAGTGTCTCTAGCGGGGGGAACACCGGGGAGCTGTTTTTT.

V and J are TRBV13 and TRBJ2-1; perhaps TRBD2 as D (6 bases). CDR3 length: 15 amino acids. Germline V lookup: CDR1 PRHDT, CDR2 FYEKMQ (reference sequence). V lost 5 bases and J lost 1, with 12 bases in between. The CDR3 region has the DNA TGTGCCAGCAGCCTCCGTAGCGGTTCCTACAATGAGCAGTTCTTC. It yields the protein CASSLRSGSYNEQFF.

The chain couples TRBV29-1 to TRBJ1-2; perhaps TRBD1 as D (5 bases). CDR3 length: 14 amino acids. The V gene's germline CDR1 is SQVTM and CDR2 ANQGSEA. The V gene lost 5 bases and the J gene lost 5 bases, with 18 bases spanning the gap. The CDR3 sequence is CSVKSRGGTYGYTF. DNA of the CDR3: TGCAGCGTTAAATCTCGTGGGGGAACATATGGCTACACCTTC.

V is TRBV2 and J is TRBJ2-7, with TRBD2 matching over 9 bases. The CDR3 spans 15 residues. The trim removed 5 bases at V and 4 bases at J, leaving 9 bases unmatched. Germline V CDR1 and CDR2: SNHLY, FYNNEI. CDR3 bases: TGTGCCAGCAGTCGAGCCGGGACTAGCCGGTACGAGCAGTACTTC. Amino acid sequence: CASSRAGTSRYEQYF.

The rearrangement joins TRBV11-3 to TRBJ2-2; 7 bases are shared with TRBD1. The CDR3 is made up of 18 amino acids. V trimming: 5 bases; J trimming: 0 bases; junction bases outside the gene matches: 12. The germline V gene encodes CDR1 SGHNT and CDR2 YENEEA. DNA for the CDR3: TGTGCCAGCAGCAGAAGTTACAGGGGCGAGTCGAACACCGGGGAGCTGTTTTTT. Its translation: CASSRSYRGESNTGELFF.

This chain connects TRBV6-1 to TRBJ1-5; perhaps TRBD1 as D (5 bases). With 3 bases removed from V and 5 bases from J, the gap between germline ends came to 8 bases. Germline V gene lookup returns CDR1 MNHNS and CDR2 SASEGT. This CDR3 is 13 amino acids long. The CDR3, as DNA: TGTGCCAGCAGTGATCAGGGTCATCAGCCCCAGCATTTT. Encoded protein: CASSDQGHQPQHF.

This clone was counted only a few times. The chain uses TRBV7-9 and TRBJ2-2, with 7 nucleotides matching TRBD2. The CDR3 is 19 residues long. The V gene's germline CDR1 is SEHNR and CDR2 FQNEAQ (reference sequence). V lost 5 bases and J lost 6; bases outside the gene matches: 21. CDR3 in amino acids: CASSTRIRDYRSNAGELFF. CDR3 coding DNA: TGTGCCAGCAGCACGCGTATCAGGGACTATAGATCTAACGCCGGGGAGCTGTTTTTT.

DNA of the CDR3: TGTGCCAGCAGTTACGGACAGCTGAACACTGAAGCTTTCTTT. Amino acids: CASSYGQLNTEAFF. The chain recombines TRBV6-6 with TRBJ1-1, with D possibly being TRBD1 (6 bases). The V gene lost 2 bases and the J gene lost 0 bases, with 7 bases spanning the gap. The CDR3 extends over 14 amino acids. In germline, CDR1 is MNHNY, CDR2 SVGAGI (reference sequence).

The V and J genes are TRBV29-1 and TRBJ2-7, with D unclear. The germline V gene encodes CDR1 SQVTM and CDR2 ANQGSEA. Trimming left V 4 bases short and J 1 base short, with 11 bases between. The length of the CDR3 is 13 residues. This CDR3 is CSVAVISSYEQYF. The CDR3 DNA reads TGCAGCGTTGCAGTGATTTCTTCCTACGAGCAGTACTTC.

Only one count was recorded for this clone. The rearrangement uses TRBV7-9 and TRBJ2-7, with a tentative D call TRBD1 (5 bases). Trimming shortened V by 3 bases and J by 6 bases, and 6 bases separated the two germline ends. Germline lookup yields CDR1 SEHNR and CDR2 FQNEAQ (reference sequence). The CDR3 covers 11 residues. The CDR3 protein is CASSLGPEQYF. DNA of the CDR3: TGTGCCAGCAGCTTGGGGCCCGAGCAGTACTTC.

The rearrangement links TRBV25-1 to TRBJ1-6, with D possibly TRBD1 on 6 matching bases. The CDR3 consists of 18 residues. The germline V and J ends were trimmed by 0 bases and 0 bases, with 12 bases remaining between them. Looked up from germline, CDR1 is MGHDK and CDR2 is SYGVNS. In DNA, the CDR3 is TGTGCCAGCAGTGAATACGGAGACAGGAGCTCCTATAATTCACCCCTCCACTTT. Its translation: CASSEYGDRSSYNSPLHF.

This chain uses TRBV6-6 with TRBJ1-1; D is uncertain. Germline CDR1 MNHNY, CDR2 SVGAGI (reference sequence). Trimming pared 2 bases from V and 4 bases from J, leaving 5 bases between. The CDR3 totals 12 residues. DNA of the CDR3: TGTGCCAGCAGTTACGGGGTCACTGAAGCTTTCTTT. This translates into CASSYGVTEAFF.

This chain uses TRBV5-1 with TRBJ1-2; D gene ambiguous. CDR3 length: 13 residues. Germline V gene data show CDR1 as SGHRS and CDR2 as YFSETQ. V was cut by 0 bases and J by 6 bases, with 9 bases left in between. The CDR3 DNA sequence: TGCGCCAGCAGCTTGGATACAGAGAATGGCTACACCTTC. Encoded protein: CASSLDTENGYTF.

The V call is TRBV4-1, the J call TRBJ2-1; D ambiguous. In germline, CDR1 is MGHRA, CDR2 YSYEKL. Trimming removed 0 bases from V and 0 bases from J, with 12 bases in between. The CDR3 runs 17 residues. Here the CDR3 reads CASSQDRSRTSYNEQFF. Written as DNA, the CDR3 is TGCGCCAGCAGCCAAGATCGGAGTAGGACCTCCTACAATGAGCAGTTCTTC.

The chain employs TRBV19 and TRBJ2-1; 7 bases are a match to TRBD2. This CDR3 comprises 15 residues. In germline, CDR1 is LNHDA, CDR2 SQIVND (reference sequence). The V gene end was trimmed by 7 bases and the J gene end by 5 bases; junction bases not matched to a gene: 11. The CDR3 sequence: CASKGSSGSHNEQFF. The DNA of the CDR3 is TGTGCCAGTAAGGGGAGTAGCGGGTCTCACAATGAGCAGTTCTTC.

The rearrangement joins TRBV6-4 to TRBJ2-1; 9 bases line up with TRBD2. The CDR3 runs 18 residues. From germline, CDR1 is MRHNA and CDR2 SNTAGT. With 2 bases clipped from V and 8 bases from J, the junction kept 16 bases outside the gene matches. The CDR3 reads CASSDRPSVAGEIDEQFF. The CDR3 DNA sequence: TGTGCCAGCAGTGACCGCCCTAGCGTAGCGGGAGAAATCGATGAGCAGTTCTTC.